Below are 28 T cell receptor beta chains sequenced from a single sample in a study of molecular identifiers for immune sequencing clone quantification. TCRdb redid the calling of the PCR reads with MiXCR, one entry per CDR3 protein. Seen here are about 320,000 distinct CDR3 sequences, 24% observed once, and the top ten hold around 0.7%. Sequenced input: naive CD8+ T cells from blood, with Jurkat cell RNA spiked in. Regarding subset: FACS-sorted CD8+CD4-CCR7+CD45RA+ naive T cells. The receptor set was obtained from a human donor in good health. Some libraries in this study had Jurkat cell RNA spiked in.

This clonotype was detected many times. The chain carries TRBV27 and TRBJ1-5; D is uncertain. The germline V and J ends were trimmed by 2 bases and 3 bases, with 8 bases remaining between them. CDR3 length: 14 amino acids. Per germline, CDR1 MNHEY and CDR2 SMNVEV (reference sequence). The CDR3 DNA reads as TGTGCCAGCAGTTTAGTAGGGTTCAATCAGCCCCAGCATTTT. The encoded protein is CASSLVGFNQPQHF.

This clonotype has at least ten counts. This chain links TRBV5-6 with TRBJ2-5; D is unclear. CDR1 is SGHDT and CDR2 is YYEEEE in the germline V gene. The CDR3 runs to 13 residues. With 4 bases removed from V and 0 bases from J, the gap between germline ends came to 7 bases. The CDR3 DNA sequence: TGTGCCAGCAGCCCACGCTACCAAGAGACCCAGTACTTC. As protein: CASSPRYQETQYF.

This clonotype was picked up many times. This chain connects TRBV24-1 to TRBJ2-7; D may be TRBD2 (5 bases). The germline V and J ends were trimmed by 5 bases and 12 bases, with 16 bases remaining between them. This CDR3 region has 12 residues. In germline, CDR1 is KGHDR, CDR2 SFDVKD. CDR3 residues: CATSGLLGGRYF. The CDR3 DNA is TGTGCCACCAGTGGACTTCTCGGAGGAAGGTACTTC.

The J gene is TRBJ2-3, the V gene TRBV20-1, with 9 bases aligning to TRBD2. The trim removed 0 bases at V and 7 bases at J, leaving 8 bases unmatched. Germline CDR1 is DFQATT and CDR2 is SNEGSKA (reference sequence). The CDR3 consists of 15 residues. CDR3 amino acids: CSARDFGGGAYTQYF. The CDR3 DNA sequence: TGCAGTGCTAGAGATTTTGGCGGGGGGGCGTATACGCAGTATTTT.

V and J are TRBV20-1 and TRBJ2-7, with D possibly matching TRBD2 (6 bases). Germline V gene lookup returns CDR1 DFQATT and CDR2 SNEGSKA (reference sequence). V lost 5 bases and J 5 bases, leaving 10 bases between the germline ends. The CDR3 contains 11 residues. CDR3 sequence (DNA): TGCAGTGCTGGACGGGGGAACGAGCAGTACTTC. Amino acids: CSAGRGNEQYF.

This chain links TRBV28 with TRBJ2-2; D not certain. Germline-derived CDR1 and CDR2 are MDHEN and SYDVKM. This CDR3 spans 16 amino acids. V was pared by 3 bases and J by 3 bases, with 14 bases between. DNA of the CDR3: TGTGCCAGCAGTTTCCCGTACGGTGTGTACACCGGGGAGCTGTTTTTT. Its protein is CASSFPYGVYTGELFF.

This clonotype was counted between two and nine times. The chain uses TRBV12-3 or TRBV12-4 and TRBJ2-1; 13 bases agree with TRBD2. This CDR3 has 14 residues. V gave up 6 bases and J gave up 8 bases; unmatched junction bases: 4. The CDR3: CASRLAGGHYEQFF. As DNA, the CDR3 is TGTGCCAGCAGACTAGCGGGGGGGCACTATGAGCAGTTCTTC.

This clonotype has ten or more counts. The chain links TRBV5-1 to TRBJ2-5; TRBD2 aligns across 8 bases. The CDR3 is 13 amino acids. Looked up from germline, CDR1 is SGHRS and CDR2 is YFSETQ. Trimming cost V 5 bases and J 1 base; bases outside gene matches: 1. The chain's CDR3 is CASSRGGQETQYF. Written as DNA, the CDR3 is TGCGCCAGCAGTCGGGGGGGCCAAGAGACCCAGTACTTC.

In the case of this clonotype: This clone may be a read error of a much larger clone one base away. The rearrangement uses TRBV6-2 or TRBV6-3 and TRBJ1-1, with a weak D call TRBD1 (6 bases). Trimming cost V 11 bases and J 6 bases, with 19 bases left between them. Germline assignment: CDR1 MNHEY and CDR2 SVGEGT. The CDR3 length is 13 residues. The CDR3 DNA reads as TGTGCCCGCTACACAGGGATGGCGCCTGAAGCTTTCTTT. Translated: CARYTGMAPEAFF.

This chain uses TRBV3-1 with TRBJ2-7; TRBD1 or TRBD2 may be the D gene (5 bases each). Trimming removed 5 bases at V and 0 bases at J, with 14 bases between. CDR3 length: 15 amino acids. CDR1 is LGHDT, CDR2 YNNKEL, per germline (reference sequence). This chain's CDR3 is CASSVGPRSSYEQYF. In DNA, the CDR3 is TGTGCCAGCAGCGTGGGACCCCGAAGCTCCTACGAGCAGTACTTC.

At least ten counts were recorded for this clonotype. The germline gene is not matched at one end of the junction; a read error may be the cause. The V call is TRBV5-6, the J call TRBJ2-7; D is uncertain. The CDR3 is 11 residues long. Germline V CDR1 and CDR2: SGHDT, YYEEEE. Here the CDR3 DNA reads TGTGCCAGCAGCTCCGGGCCGGCAGTTCTCTTC. Its protein is CASSSGPAVLF.

The chain combines TRBV29-1 with TRBJ2-5; D not certain. V dropped 6 bases and J dropped 5 bases, with 19 bases sitting between them. Per the germline V gene, CDR1 is SQVTM and CDR2 is ANQGSEA. The CDR3 extends over 14 amino acids. CDR3 DNA sequence: TGCAGCGTGGGGTACAGACCCGATTTGGAGACCCAGTACTTC. Translation: CSVGYRPDLETQYF. The full variable domain, rest sourced from reference TRBV29-1 and TRBJ2-5, is SAVISQKPSRDICQRGTSLTIQCQVDSQVTMMFWYRQQPGQSLTLIATANQGSEATYESGFVIDKFPISRPNLTFSTLTVSNMSPEDSSIYLCSVGYRPDLETQYFGPGTRLLVL.

This clonotype came up many times. The genes are TRBV4-1 and TRBJ2-3; 16 nucleotides agree with TRBD2. This CDR3 has 19 residues. V dropped 4 bases and J dropped 4; count of bases not matched to a gene: 11. Looked up from germline, CDR1 is MGHRA and CDR2 is YSYEKL. This CDR3 is CASSPGTSGGAHPPDTQYF. CDR3 nucleotide sequence: TGCGCCAGCAGCCCCGGGACTAGCGGGGGGGCCCACCCCCCAGATACGCAGTATTTT.

This clonotype turned up a few times. CDR3 amino acids: CASSQASGSPYEQYF. The CDR3 coding sequence is TGCGCCAGCAGCCAAGCTTCAGGATCCCCCTACGAGCAGTACTTC. The chain couples TRBV4-3 to TRBJ2-7; the D is unclear. The CDR3 has 15 amino acids. CDR1 LGHNA and CDR2 YSLEER come from the germline V gene. V was clipped by 1 base and J by 2 bases, with 12 bases between them.

The chain has TRBV11-3 and TRBJ2-7, with D maybe TRBD2 (5 bases). The ends were cut back, 10 bases at V and 7 bases at J, with 20 bases in the middle. CDR3 length equals 13 residues. The germline V gene has CDR1 SGHNT and CDR2 YENEEA. The CDR3 nucleotides read TGTGCCACCGAGTGGCGGGTGTTCGGAGAGCAGTACTTC. Its translation: CATEWRVFGEQYF.

V gene TRBV4-3 combines with J gene TRBJ2-1, with TRBD2 matching over 13 bases. The junction had 2 bases not matched to a gene; V was cut back by 1 base and J by 8 bases. This CDR3 spans 15 amino acids. Germline lookup yields CDR1 LGHNA and CDR2 YSLEER. The CDR3 sequence: CASSQGTSGSHEQFF. The CDR3 DNA is TGCGCCAGCAGCCAAGGGACTAGCGGGAGCCATGAGCAGTTCTTC.

This clonotype came up many times. This sequence joins TRBV24-1 and TRBJ2-1, with 8 positions matching TRBD1. CDR3 length equals 13 residues. Trimming took 3 bases from V and 9 from J; bases not matched to a gene: 3. Germline lookup yields CDR1 KGHDR and CDR2 SFDVKD. The CDR3 coding sequence is TGTGCCACCAGTGATGACAGGGGCTTTGAGCAGTTCTTC. It yields the protein CATSDDRGFEQFF.

This clonotype was observed a few times. The CDR3 DNA follows: TGCAGTGCCCTTGAGGAGATCACAGATACGCAGTATTTT. This codes for CSALEEITDTQYF. The rearrangement links TRBV20-1 to TRBJ2-3; D unresolved. There are 13 residues in the CDR3. Between the trimmed V and J ends, which lost 6 bases and 2 bases, there was a span of 12 bases. The germline gives CDR1 DFQATT, CDR2 SNEGSKA (reference sequence).

The chain is built from TRBV27 and TRBJ1-5; TRBD1 matches 7 bases. CDR1 and CDR2 (germline): MNHEY, SMNVEV (reference sequence). V lost 5 bases and J lost 3; bases outside the gene matches: 7. CDR3 length equals 15 residues. CDR3 loop: CASSVGQLSNQPQHF. CDR3 nucleotide sequence: TGTGCCAGCAGTGTGGGACAGTTATCCAATCAGCCCCAGCATTTT.

This clonotype has a handful of counts. This CDR3 reads CASSVEASGRGEQYF. The DNA for the CDR3 is TGTGCCAGCAGCGTAGAGGCTAGCGGGAGGGGGGAGCAGTACTTC. The chain uses TRBV9 and TRBJ2-7; TRBD2 aligns across 12 bases. The V and J ends lost 0 bases and 7 bases, in that order; junction bases with no gene match: 5. The V gene's germline CDR1 is SGDLS and CDR2 YYNGEE. This CDR3 has 15 amino acids.

This clonotype has ten or more counts. This chain uses TRBV7-9 with TRBJ1-1; 9 nucleotides agree with TRBD1. The CDR3 contains 14 residues. J lost 5 bases, V lost 5 bases, and 6 bases had no gene match. Looked up from germline, CDR1 is SEHNR and CDR2 is FQNEAQ (reference sequence). The CDR3 region is CASSHRGRGTEAFF. For the CDR3, the DNA is TGTGCCAGCAGCCACAGGGGGCGGGGGACTGAAGCTTTCTTT.

About this clonotype: A junction boundary mismatches the germline segment, possibly from a read error. This chain connects TRBV3-1 to TRBJ2-2; TRBD2 agrees at 12 bases. The length of the CDR3 is 17 residues. Germline loops: CDR1 LGHDT, CDR2 YNNKEL (reference sequence). CDR3 DNA sequence: TGTGCCGGCAGCCAAGACCGACTAGCGGGAGAACCCGGGGAGCTGTTTTTT. It encodes CAGSQDRLAGEPGELFF.

The chain carries TRBV4-2 and TRBJ2-7; 7 bases are shared with TRBD2. The CDR3 totals 15 residues. J was trimmed by 6 bases and V by 0 bases; bases with no gene match: 8. The germline CDR1 and CDR2 sequences are LGHNA and YNFKEQ. For the CDR3, the DNA is TGTGCCAGCAGCCAAGAAGGCGGGAGCCCACTCGAGCAGTACTTC. Its translation: CASSQEGGSPLEQYF.

Worth noting for this clonotype: A much larger clonotype is one base distant, so this may be a read error. It is likely a read error, because the conserved phenylalanine at the end of the CDR3 is missing. The chain is built from TRBV27 and TRBJ1-1, with 7 nucleotides matching TRBD1. The CDR3 is 13 amino acids. The germline V gene has CDR1 MNHEY and CDR2 SMNVEV (reference sequence). V was pared by 7 bases and J by 6 bases, with 8 bases of the junction left unmatched. The CDR3 reads CASKPTGLSEAFY. The CDR3 bases are TGTGCCAGCAAACCGACAGGGCTCTCTGAAGCTTTCTAT.

The sample holds a few counts of this clonotype. This chain joins TRBV19 and TRBJ1-5; no clear D. Germline values: CDR1 LNHDA, CDR2 SQIVND (reference sequence). The CDR3 is 13 amino acids. V lost 1 base and J 6 bases, leaving 7 bases between the germline ends. The CDR3 nucleotides are TGTGCCAGTAGTATAGGTGGGGTTCAGCCCCAGCATTTT. Translated: CASSIGGVQPQHF.

In this sample, this clonotype turned up many times. The V call is TRBV5-1, the J call TRBJ2-5; 8 nucleotides agree with TRBD1. CDR1 SGHRS and CDR2 YFSETQ come from the germline V gene. V gave up 1 base and J gave up 1 base; unmatched junction bases: 3. The CDR3 contains 15 residues. As DNA, the CDR3 is TGCGCCAGCAGCTTGAGGACAGGGAGCCAAGAGACCCAGTACTTC. Protein product: CASSLRTGSQETQYF.

As to this clonotype: Being one base from a much bigger clone, this may be a read error. V usage is TRBV7-9 and J usage is TRBJ2-3; D is perhaps TRBD1 (6 bases). From germline, CDR1 is SEHNR and CDR2 FQNEAQ (reference sequence). The CDR3 is 16 amino acids. Trimming took off 2 bases at V and 0 bases at J, with 12 bases between the two ends. CDR3: CASSLYQGPSTDTQYF. The DNA of the CDR3 is TGTGCCAGCAGCTTATACCAGGGGCCAAGCACAGATACGCAGTATTTT.

The chain is built from TRBV24-1 and TRBJ2-3; D call uncertain. The germline gives CDR1 KGHDR, CDR2 SFDVKD. V was pared by 6 bases and J by 4 bases, with 19 bases between. CDR3 length: 16 amino acids. This CDR3 reads CATSSAPDHDADTQYF. The CDR3 DNA sequence: TGTGCCACCAGTAGCGCCCCGGACCACGACGCAGATACGCAGTATTTT.